The clone carrying this TCR beta chain is a singleton in its sample. Germline V gene data show CDR1 as LNHDA and CDR2 as SQIVND (reference sequence). The CDR3 sequence is 14 residues long. The V end was cut by 4 bases, the J end by 2 bases, with 10 bases between. The data derive from a study of blood T cell repertoires in COVID-19. Sequenced by immunoSEQ multiplex PCR; TCRdb stores in-frame clones only, minus some. Of 150,000 to 200,000 clones in the sample, 87% were seen once. In terms of age and location, participants ranged from about 18 to 90 years and lived in about 25 US areas. What the recovered Cohort 3 donors had was two negative PCRs, clearance, or symptom resolution.

V usage is TRBV19 and J usage is TRBJ2-3; D is possibly TRBD2 (5 bases). The receptor was isolated from a woman in her twenties or thirties who had recovered from COVID-19. Source material: PBMCs or T cells enriched from blood (not recorded which). CDR3 amino acids: CASSTTGNTDTQYF. CDR3 in DNA: TGTGCCAGTAGTACTACCGGGAACACAGATACGCAGTATTTT.